This T cell receptor beta chain was captured by sequencing in a study of cytomegalovirus exposure and HLA in healthy donors. Study findings and constraints: Confirmation in vitro established that three CMV-associated chains were specific for CMV antigens.

Primers included in the PCR were 60 Vbeta and 13 Jbeta primers. Generated by immunoSEQ multiplex PCR, the TCRdb table keeps only in-frame clones and is missing some. The repertoire holds about 90,000 clones, with roughly 84% as singletons. V gave up 1 base and J gave up 7 bases, with 12 bases separating them. The CDR3 sequence is 15 residues long. Per germline, CDR1 SGHRS and CDR2 YFSETQ. As concerns this clone: The antigen remains undetermined.

Sequencing was performed on PBMCs. This clonotype was obtained from a man younger than 35 in good health and CMV-seronegative. The chain carries TRBV5-1 and TRBJ1-6; weak D call: TRBD1 (5 bases). The chain's CDR3 is CASSLWAGMNSPLHF. In nucleotides, the CDR3 is TGCGCCAGCAGCTTGTGGGCAGGGATGAATTCACCCCTCCACTTT.